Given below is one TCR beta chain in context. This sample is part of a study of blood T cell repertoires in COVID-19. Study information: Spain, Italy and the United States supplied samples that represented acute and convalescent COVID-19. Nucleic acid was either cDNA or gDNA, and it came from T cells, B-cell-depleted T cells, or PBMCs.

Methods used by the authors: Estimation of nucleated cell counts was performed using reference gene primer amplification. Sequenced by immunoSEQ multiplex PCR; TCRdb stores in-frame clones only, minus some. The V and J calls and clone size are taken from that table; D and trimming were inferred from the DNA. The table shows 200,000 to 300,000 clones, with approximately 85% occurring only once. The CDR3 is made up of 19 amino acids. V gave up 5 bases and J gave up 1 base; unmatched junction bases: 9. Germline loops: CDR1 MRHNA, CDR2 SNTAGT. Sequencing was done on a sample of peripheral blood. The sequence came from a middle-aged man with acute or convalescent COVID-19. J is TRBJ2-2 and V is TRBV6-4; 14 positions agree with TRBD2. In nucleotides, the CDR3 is TGTGCCAGCAGTCATTACGGACTAGCGGGGGGCGTGAACACCGGGGAGCTGTTTTTT. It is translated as CASSHYGLAGGVNTGELFF.